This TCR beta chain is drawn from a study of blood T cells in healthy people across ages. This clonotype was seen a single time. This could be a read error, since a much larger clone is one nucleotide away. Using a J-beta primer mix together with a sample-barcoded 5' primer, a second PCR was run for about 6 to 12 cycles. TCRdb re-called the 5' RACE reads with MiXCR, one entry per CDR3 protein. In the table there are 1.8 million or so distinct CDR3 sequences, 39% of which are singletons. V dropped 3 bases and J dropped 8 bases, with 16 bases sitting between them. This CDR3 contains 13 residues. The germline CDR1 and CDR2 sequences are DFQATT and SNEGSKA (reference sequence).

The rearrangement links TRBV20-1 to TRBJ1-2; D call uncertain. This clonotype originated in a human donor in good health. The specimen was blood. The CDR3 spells CSASLRERMGYTF. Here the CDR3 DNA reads TGCAGTGCTAGTCTCCGGGAGCGCATGGGCTACACCTTC.